These 29 T cell receptor beta chains came from one sample sequenced in a study of human T cells and chemical hapten exposure. TCRdb reanalysed the RACE reads using MiXCR and keeps one entry per CDR3 protein. Of around 350,000 distinct CDR3 sequences in the sample, about 5% were seen once. Time point noted: pre-sensitization, week 0. Treatment: therapeutic diphenylcyclopropenone sensitization with weekly scalp DPC. The specimen comprised whole blood, sampled in connection with sensitization to the hapten diphenylcyclopropenone (DPC). These receptors all come from a woman aged 18-29 years with alopecia areata. Some clones in this sample may be carry-over from other donors' samples.

The chain recombines TRBV12-3 or TRBV12-4 with TRBJ2-2; tentatively, D is TRBD2 (6 bases). The CDR3 totals 13 residues. The V gene lost 3 bases and the J gene lost 7 bases, with 9 bases spanning the gap. CDR3: CASSFFSGGELFF. In DNA, the CDR3 is TGTGCCAGCAGTTTTTTTAGCGGCGGGGAGCTGTTTTTT.

This chain uses TRBV28 with TRBJ1-5; D is unclear. V was cut by 2 bases and J by 4 bases, with 18 bases left in between. The length of the CDR3 is 17 residues. In germline, CDR1 is MDHEN, CDR2 SYDVKM. The CDR3 DNA sequence: TGTGCCAGCAGTTTACAGGCCCTCACGCACAAAAATCAGCCCCAGCATTTT. Its translation: CASSLQALTHKNQPQHF.

Comment on this clonotype: A read error may account for a junction end that differs from germline. The chain combines TRBV5-5 with TRBJ2-3, with a possible D match to TRBD1 (6 bases). The CDR3 sequence is 12 residues long. Germline CDR1 and CDR2: SGHKS and YYEKEE (reference sequence). Here the CDR3 reads CASSWDTGTQYF. In nucleotides, the CDR3 is TGTGCCAGCAGCTGGGACACAGGTACGCAGTATTTT.

This clonotype was seen a few times. The V and J genes are TRBV13 and TRBJ2-2; a possible D gene is TRBD1 (6 bases). Germline V lookup: CDR1 PRHDT, CDR2 FYEKMQ (reference sequence). V shed 6 bases and J shed 7 bases, with 12 bases lying between them. This CDR3 spans 13 amino acids. The CDR3 here is CASRWGPLGELFF. DNA of the CDR3: TGTGCCAGCAGATGGGGGCCCCTCGGGGAGCTGTTTTTT. The full variable domain, its missing parts supplied by reference TRBV13 and TRBJ2-2, is AAGVIQSPRHLIKEKRETATLKCYPIPRHDTVYWYQQGPGQDPQFLISFYEKMQSDKGSIPDRFSAQQFSDYHSELNMSSLELGDSALYFCASRWGPLGELFFGEGSRLTVL.

The chain joins TRBV4-3 to TRBJ1-1; D gene uncertain. The germline gives CDR1 LGHNA, CDR2 YSLEER. V was trimmed by 1 base and J by 3 bases, leaving 12 bases between them. The CDR3 spans 15 residues. The CDR3 bases are TGCGCCAGCAGCCAAGTTCTGGGCTCTGACACTGAAGCTTTCTTT. Translating it yields CASSQVLGSDTEAFF.

The chain has TRBV10-3 and TRBJ2-1; D is possibly TRBD1 or TRBD2 (5 bases each). With 0 bases removed from V and 5 bases from J, the gap between germline ends came to 5 bases. This CDR3 spans 13 amino acids. Germline values: CDR1 ENHRY, CDR2 SYGVKD. The CDR3 DNA reads TGTGCCATCAGTGAGTCGGGGGACAATGAGCAGTTCTTC. Its protein is CAISESGDNEQFF.

In this sample, this clonotype turned up many times. This chain uses TRBV7-9 with TRBJ2-7, with TRBD1 matching 8 bases. The length of the CDR3 is 13 residues. J was trimmed by 7 bases and V by 7 bases; bases with no gene match: 9. The germline CDR1 and CDR2 sequences are SEHNR and FQNEAQ (reference sequence). CDR3 protein: CASTGTGLLEQYF. As DNA, the CDR3 is TGTGCCAGCACCGGGACAGGACTTTTGGAGCAGTACTTC.

J is TRBJ1-1 and V is TRBV10-3; D is unclear. The CDR3 contains 13 residues. V lost 4 bases to trimming and J lost 0 bases, with 6 bases between them. Per the germline V gene, CDR1 is ENHRY and CDR2 is SYGVKD. CDR3 in amino acids: CAISGELNTEAFF. The CDR3 nucleotides read TGTGCCATCAGTGGAGAACTGAACACTGAAGCTTTCTTT.

This clonotype showed up just once. V and J are TRBV24-1 and TRBJ1-5; tentative D call: TRBD1 (5 bases). Trimming cost V 7 bases and J 6 bases, with 15 bases left between them. Germline V gene lookup returns CDR1 KGHDR and CDR2 SFDVKD. The CDR3 has 14 residues. The CDR3 DNA reads as TGTGCCACCAGAGACCCCTTAGGGGCTCAGCCCCAGCATTTT. Translating gives CATRDPLGAQPQHF.

CDR3 in amino acids: CSGLDRRTEAFF. The CDR3, as DNA: TGCAGTGGTTTAGACAGAAGGACTGAAGCTTTCTTT. This rearrangement joins TRBV20-1 to TRBJ1-1; a possible D gene is TRBD1 (5 bases). Germline V gene sequence: CDR1 DFQATT, CDR2 SNEGSKA (reference sequence). This CDR3 has 12 residues. V was trimmed by 7 bases and J by 5 bases, leaving 14 bases between them.

This sequence joins TRBV19 and TRBJ1-2, with no clear D. Germline CDR1 and CDR2: LNHDA and SQIVND (reference sequence). The CDR3 spans 12 residues. V shed 7 bases and J shed 0 bases, with 6 bases lying between them. The CDR3 region is CASNLPNYGYTF. The CDR3, as DNA: TGTGCCAGTAATTTACCTAACTATGGCTACACCTTC.

This clonotype was recorded at least ten times. The chain recombines TRBV5-4 with TRBJ2-7, with D tentatively TRBD1 (6 bases). V lost 0 bases, J lost 1 base, and 11 bases lay in between. The CDR3 is made up of 15 amino acids. CDR1 and CDR2 (germline): SGHNT, YYREEE (reference sequence). The CDR3 DNA sequence: TGTGCCAGCAGCTTGGGACAGGCGCTATCCTACGAGCAGTACTTC. This sequence encodes CASSLGQALSYEQYF.

Ten or more counts support this clonotype. The chain employs TRBV25-1 and TRBJ2-7; D unclear. This CDR3 is built from 12 residues. The V end was cut by 7 bases, the J end by 2 bases, with 9 bases between. Per germline, CDR1 MGHDK and CDR2 SYGVNS. DNA for the CDR3: TGTGCCAGCATGACCGACCCCTACGAGCAGTACTTC. As protein: CASMTDPYEQYF.

This clonotype was seen only a few times. The chain recombines TRBV29-1 with TRBJ2-5; D assignment may be TRBD1 or TRBD2 (6 bases each). The germline gives CDR1 SQVTM, CDR2 ANQGSEA. Trimming removed 3 bases from V and 3 bases from J, with 17 bases in between. This CDR3 is built from 15 residues. This chain's CDR3 is CSVEYHGGPKETQYF. The CDR3 region has the DNA TGCAGCGTTGAGTACCATGGGGGGCCTAAAGAGACCCAGTACTTC.

This clonotype occurred a few times. J is TRBJ2-2 and V is TRBV7-2, with a weak D call TRBD2 (5 bases). Germline CDR1 SGHTA, CDR2 FQGNSA. There are 14 residues in the CDR3. V shed 4 bases and J shed 5 bases, with 11 bases lying between them. CDR3 residues: CASSSGISTGELFF. The CDR3, as DNA: TGTGCCAGCAGCTCCGGGATCTCGACCGGGGAGCTGTTTTTT.

In this sample, this clonotype turned up many times. This chain joins TRBV28 and TRBJ1-6; 9 bases are a match to TRBD1. Germline values: CDR1 MDHEN, CDR2 SYDVKM. This CDR3 region has 16 residues. V shed 5 bases and J 7 bases; nucleotides not matched to a gene: 9. The CDR3 DNA is TGTGCCAGCAGTGACTTGCGGACAGGGGAAAATTCACCCCTCCACTTT. Translated, it gives CASSDLRTGENSPLHF.

This clonotype was detected a few times. The gene calls are TRBV5-4 and TRBJ2-7, with unresolved D. Germline CDR1 reads SGHNT; CDR2 reads YYREEE (reference sequence). Trimming removed 3 bases at V and 2 bases at J, with 15 bases between. The CDR3 length is 15 residues. The CDR3 reads CASSYENPATYEQYF. CDR3 coding DNA: TGTGCCAGCAGCTACGAAAACCCAGCGACCTACGAGCAGTACTTC.

This clonotype was observed many times. The chain carries TRBV9 and TRBJ1-1; D is ambiguous. The CDR3 is 13 residues long. The germline CDR1 and CDR2 sequences are SGDLS and YYNGEE. Trimming shortened V by 4 bases and J by 8 bases, and 15 bases separated the two germline ends. CDR3 DNA sequence: TGTGCCAGCAGCTTATCGTTGTGGTCCGAAGCTTTCTTT. Translated: CASSLSLWSEAFF.

The rearrangement uses TRBV7-3 and TRBJ1-1; TRBD1 is a possible D gene (5 bases). V was clipped by 4 bases and J by 7 bases, with 19 bases between them. CDR1 SGHTA and CDR2 FQGTGA come from the germline V gene. This CDR3 has 15 residues. The CDR3 nucleotides are TGTGCCAGCAGCTCCCCGGGCCAAGGGACGGGTGAAGCTTTCTTT. Protein: CASSSPGQGTGEAFF.

The sample holds many counts of this clonotype. V gene TRBV4-1 combines with J gene TRBJ2-3, with 11 bases matching TRBD2. The germline V gene has CDR1 MGHRA and CDR2 YSYEKL. V shed 0 bases, J shed 7 bases, and the junction held 6 bases outside the gene matches. The CDR3 loop spans 16 amino acids. The CDR3 DNA reads as TGCGCCAGCAGCCAAGATGTTAGCGGGGGGGCAAATACGCAGTATTTT. It is translated as CASSQDVSGGANTQYF.

There are a few counts of this clonotype. V gene TRBV6-1 combines with J gene TRBJ2-3, with 9 bases matching TRBD2. The CDR3 extends over 18 amino acids. Germline CDR1 and CDR2: MNHNS and SASEGT. With 0 bases clipped from V and 2 bases from J, the junction kept 9 bases outside the gene matches. This CDR3 is CASSEALLAGTLTDTQYF. The CDR3 DNA is TGTGCCAGCAGTGAAGCTCTGCTAGCGGGGACCCTCACAGATACGCAGTATTTT.

This clonotype has at least ten counts. The chain couples TRBV10-3 to TRBJ1-6; D perhaps matches TRBD1 (5 bases). V shed 8 bases and J shed 5 bases, with 16 bases lying between them. CDR1 and CDR2 (germline): ENHRY, SYGVKD. CDR3 length: 15 amino acids. CDR3 nucleotides: TGTGCCATCGGACACCGGGACGTCGATAATTCACCCCTCCACTTT. Amino acid sequence: CAIGHRDVDNSPLHF.

This clonotype was seen only a few times. The V gene is TRBV7-6, the J gene TRBJ2-3; D may be TRBD2 (5 bases). Trimming pared 5 bases from V and 0 bases from J, leaving 18 bases between. Germline V gene data show CDR1 as SGHVS and CDR2 as FNYEAQ. The CDR3 is 17 residues long. CDR3 in amino acids: CASSLRGPGISTDTQYF. In nucleotides, the CDR3 is TGTGCCAGCAGCCTACGGGGTCCGGGCATCAGCACAGATACGCAGTATTTT.

This rearrangement joins TRBV18 to TRBJ2-1; D is possibly TRBD1 or TRBD2 (7 bases each). V gave up 1 base and J gave up 7 bases, with 17 bases separating them. From germline, CDR1 is KGHSH and CDR2 LQKENI. The CDR3 sequence is 16 residues long. The CDR3 DNA is TGTGCCAGCTCACCACTACAGGGGATCGGGGGGAATGAGCAGTTCTTC. This encodes CASSPLQGIGGNEQFF.

The sample holds many counts of this clonotype. The V gene is TRBV12-3 or TRBV12-4, the J gene TRBJ2-3, with D tentatively TRBD2 (5 bases). V was trimmed by 4 bases and J by 3 bases, leaving 14 bases between them. The CDR3 is made up of 15 amino acids. In nucleotides, the CDR3 is TGTGCCAGCAGTTCCCCTCCGTCGGGGACAGATACGCAGTATTTT. Translated, it gives CASSSPPSGTDTQYF.

The rearrangement uses TRBV7-2 and TRBJ2-3; D is undetermined. V was trimmed by 6 bases and J by 4 bases, leaving 17 bases between them. The CDR3 contains 15 residues. Germline CDR1 SGHTA, CDR2 FQGNSA. The CDR3 sequence: CASRLDEATADTQYF. The CDR3 coding sequence is TGTGCCAGCAGGTTGGACGAAGCTACGGCAGATACGCAGTATTTT.

The rearrangement joins TRBV7-9 to TRBJ1-3; TRBD1 might be the D (5 bases). Germline CDR1 is SEHNR and CDR2 is FQNEAQ (reference sequence). The CDR3 contains 13 residues. V was trimmed by 8 bases and J by 5 bases, leaving 13 bases between them. The CDR3 coding sequence is TGTGCCAGCTCAAAGGGGCCACGAAACACCATATATTTT. As protein: CASSKGPRNTIYF.

In its sample, this clonotype was seen a few times. CDR3 sequence reads: CASSRVEGTHEQYF. For the CDR3, the DNA is TGCGCCAGCAGCCGCGTCGAGGGTACCCACGAGCAGTACTTC. The chain links TRBV4-3 to TRBJ2-7, with D possibly matching TRBD2 (5 bases). V was pared by 4 bases and J by 5 bases, with 15 bases between. The length of the CDR3 is 14 residues. Germline V gene sequence: CDR1 LGHNA, CDR2 YSLEER.

In its sample, this clonotype was seen a few times. The chain couples TRBV27 to TRBJ1-2; 7 bases agree with TRBD1. CDR3 length: 12 residues. J gave up 4 bases and V 6 bases, and 2 bases lay outside the gene matches. CDR1 MNHEY and CDR2 SMNVEV come from the germline V gene (reference sequence). Here the CDR3 DNA reads TGTGCCAGCAGGAGGACAGGCTATGGCTACACCTTC. Protein product: CASRRTGYGYTF.